This T cell receptor (beta chain) originates from a study of blood T cell repertoires in COVID-19. At the level of the study: The analysed material was cDNA or gDNA that came from T cells, B-cell-depleted T cells, or PBMCs.

The length of the CDR3 is 17 residues. From germline, CDR1 is SGHAT and CDR2 FQNNGV. V trimming: 1 base; J trimming: 4 bases; junction bases outside the gene matches: 7. Clones were read by immunoSEQ multiplex PCR, and TCRdb kept only the in-frame ones, dropping some. This sample yields about 200,000 clones, of which about 85% are seen a single time; 4.9% belongs to the top ten. The chain employs TRBV11-2 and TRBJ2-2; 9 nucleotides agree with TRBD2. Specimen: peripheral blood. This clonotype was obtained from a woman of 80 years or more with acute or convalescent COVID-19. This chain's CDR3 is CASSLGGRAVGTGELFF. The CDR3 region has the DNA TGTGCCAGCAGCTTAGGCGGGAGGGCCGTTGGCACCGGGGAGCTGTTTTTT.